This T cell receptor beta chain emerged from a study of CD8 T cells in ankylosing spondylitis. General study results and limits: Reactive arthritis synovial fluid and blood were previously reported to contain some motif variants.

Only a few counts were recorded for this clonotype. The antigen is not known. TCRdb fed the 5' RACE reads into MiXCR, producing one record per CDR3 protein. This sample yields under 200,000 distinct CDR3 sequences, of which 9.8% are seen a single time; less than 15% belongs to the top ten. CDR3 length equals 14 residues. In germline, CDR1 is LNHDA, CDR2 SQIVND (reference sequence). With 8 bases removed from V and 2 bases from J, the gap between germline ends came to 13 bases. The chain employs TRBV19 and TRBJ2-1; D is tentatively TRBD1 or TRBD2 (5 bases each). Specimen: blood, either unsorted or a sorted T cell fraction (not recorded which). The receptor comes from a female donor with ankylosing spondylitis or in good health (not recorded which). The CDR3 spells CASGDQGTYNEQFF. DNA of the CDR3: TGTGCCAGTGGGGACCAGGGCACCTACAATGAGCAGTTCTTC. The full variable domain, rest sourced from reference TRBV19 and TRBJ2-1, is DGGITQSPKYLFRKEGQNVTLSCEQNLNHDAMYWYRQDPGQGLRLIYYSQIVNDFQKGDIAEGYSVSREKKESFPLTVTSAQKNPTAFYLCASGDQGTYNEQFFGPGTRLTVL.